One sample yielded the 24 T cell receptor beta chains listed below, sequenced in a study of T cells expressing NK-cell markers. TCRdb reprocessed the 5' RACE reads; each CDR3 protein has one entry and no DNA is given. The specimen's table records fewer than 400,000 distinct CDR3 sequences. Sequencing used blood T cells: a sorted CD56 or NKG2C T cell subset, CD4+ or CD8+ T cells, or bulk PBMC T cells (not recorded which). All receptors come from a woman aged 45-65 years in good health.

V usage is TRBV7-9 and J usage is TRBJ2-1. The CDR3 has 11 amino acids. Germline lookup yields CDR1 SEHNR and CDR2 FQNEAQ (reference sequence). CDR3: CASSRELWLFF.

V is TRBV6-1 and J is TRBJ2-5; absent DNA, TCRdb's TRBD1 call cannot be checked. This CDR3 comprises 15 residues. Looked up from germline, CDR1 is MNHNS and CDR2 is SASEGT. Here the CDR3 reads CASSGRDTGRGTQYF.

The chain links TRBV10-2 to TRBJ1-5. In germline, CDR1 is WSHSY, CDR2 SAAADI. This CDR3 spans 14 amino acids. CDR3 protein: CASSGLRATQPQHF.

The chain joins TRBV5-1 to TRBJ2-2; the TRBD2 assignment by TCRdb is unverifiable without DNA. From germline, CDR1 is SGHRS and CDR2 YFSETQ. CDR3 length: 17 amino acids. CDR3 amino acids: CASSLELAGENTGELFF.

The CDR3 here is CASGQGSNYGYTF. J is TRBJ1-2 and V is TRBV12-3 or TRBV12-4; TCRdb reports TRBD1, a call that lacks DNA to check it against. This CDR3 has 13 amino acids.

This chain connects TRBV18 to TRBJ2-1. The CDR3 extends over 13 amino acids. Germline V gives CDR1 KGHSH, CDR2 LQKENI. The CDR3: CASSPNLRNEQFF.

The genes are TRBV12-3 or TRBV12-4 and TRBJ2-5; TCRdb's D gene call, TRBD1, goes unchecked for lack of DNA. CDR3 length: 16 amino acids. The CDR3 is CASSFWAGPIRETQYF.

This chain joins TRBV24-1 and TRBJ2-3; TCRdb proposes TRBD1, but this gene call is untestable without DNA. This CDR3 spans 14 amino acids. From germline, CDR1 is KGHDR and CDR2 SFDVKD. CDR3 in amino acids: CATSDLGDPYTQYF.

This chain links TRBV9 with TRBJ2-5; no DNA is available, so the TRBD2 call from TCRdb remains unchecked. The germline V gene encodes CDR1 SGDLS and CDR2 YYNGEE. The CDR3 is 17 residues long. CDR3 region: CASSVGGRTSGQETQYF.

The chain is built from TRBV7-9 and TRBJ1-3; TCRdb's D call of TRBD1 is untestable without DNA. The CDR3 consists of 15 residues. Germline V gene sequence: CDR1 SEHNR, CDR2 FQNEAQ (reference sequence). CDR3 protein: CASILGQGVGNTIYF.

The J gene is TRBJ2-2, the V gene TRBV3-1; checking the TCRdb D call of TRBD1 is not possible without DNA. Germline V gives CDR1 LGHDT, CDR2 YNNKEL (reference sequence). This CDR3 is built from 13 residues. This CDR3 reads CASSLRGVGELFF.

This chain connects TRBV19 to TRBJ1-5; TCRdb lists TRBD1, though no DNA is available to test this call. This CDR3 is 16 amino acids long. CDR1 is LNHDA and CDR2 is SQIVND in the germline V gene (reference sequence). CDR3 in amino acids: CASSIQGQGSNQPQHF.

The rearrangement uses TRBV27 and TRBJ1-2; TCRdb calls TRBD1, which cannot be checked without DNA. Germline V gene data show CDR1 as MNHEY and CDR2 as SMNVEV (reference sequence). The CDR3 runs to 14 residues. The CDR3: CASSFSTGAFGYTF.

The rearrangement uses TRBV27 and TRBJ1-2. The germline V gene encodes CDR1 MNHEY and CDR2 SMNVEV (reference sequence). The CDR3 is 14 residues long. The CDR3 loop reads CASSLYGASYGYTF.

This chain connects TRBV20-1 to TRBJ2-1; TCRdb's D call, TRBD2, is unchecked because there is no DNA. The CDR3 runs 14 residues. From germline, CDR1 is DFQATT and CDR2 SNEGSKA (reference sequence). The CDR3: CSARGRLGSDEQFF.

This chain connects TRBV24-1 to TRBJ1-2; TCRdb reports TRBD1, a call that lacks DNA to check it against. From germline, CDR1 is KGHDR and CDR2 SFDVKD. The CDR3 spans 14 residues. CDR3 protein: CATSTGRTGRGYTF.

The chain has TRBV5-1 and TRBJ2-2. CDR1 and CDR2 from the germline V gene are SGHRS and YFSETQ. This CDR3 spans 13 amino acids. The CDR3 loop reads CASSLQAPGELFF.

This chain links TRBV4-1 with TRBJ2-7; the D call from TCRdb, TRBD2, cannot be confirmed without DNA. The length of the CDR3 is 15 residues. Germline V gene lookup returns CDR1 MGHRA and CDR2 YSYEKL. CDR3 loop: CATAKTSGRAYEQYF.

The V and J genes are TRBV20-1 and TRBJ1-2; there is no DNA to check the TCRdb D call of TRBD1. CDR1 DFQATT and CDR2 SNEGSKA come from the germline V gene (reference sequence). The CDR3 covers 16 residues. This CDR3 is CSARNRAESMRDGYTF.

The chain combines TRBV5-6 with TRBJ2-1; TCRdb's assignment of TRBD2 cannot be checked, as there is no DNA. The germline V gene has CDR1 SGHDT and CDR2 YYEEEE. The CDR3 runs 16 residues. This CDR3 is CASSLRTSGIHNEQFF.

This chain joins TRBV4-2 and TRBJ2-7; TCRdb returns TRBD1, unconfirmable since there is no DNA. Per the germline V gene, CDR1 is LGHNA and CDR2 is YNFKEQ. The CDR3 spans 13 residues. The CDR3 reads CASNRDRNDEQYF.

This chain connects TRBV5-1 to TRBJ2-1; lacking DNA, the TRBD2 call made by TCRdb goes unchecked. CDR1 SGHRS and CDR2 YFSETQ come from the germline V gene. The CDR3 runs 15 residues. CDR3 in amino acids: CASFIAGGGYNEQFF.

CDR3 region: CSVVKGLAGVGETQYF. The chain employs TRBV29-1 and TRBJ2-5; TCRdb returns TRBD2, unconfirmable since there is no DNA. Germline CDR1 is SQVTM and CDR2 is ANQGSEA. This CDR3 region has 16 residues.

V is TRBV6-2 or TRBV6-3 and J is TRBJ2-3; the D gene TCRdb calls, TRBD2, cannot be checked with no DNA. This CDR3 has 16 amino acids. CDR1 MNHEY and CDR2 SVGEGT come from the germline V gene. The CDR3 loop reads CASSARTSGRGNTQYF.